The clone carrying this T cell receptor (beta chain) has only a few counts. Its target is not known. Losses at the gene ends were 0 bases for V and 0 bases for J; bases not matched to a gene: 2. The CDR3 runs 16 residues. Looked up from germline, CDR1 is KGHDR and CDR2 is SFDVKD. These data belong to a study of T-cell memory formation after mild COVID-19. At the level of the study: Clusters were largely donor specific.

Notes on the study in general: The authors left the SARS-CoV-2 specificity of second-wave clones peaking on day 37 unconfirmed.

TCRdb re-derived calls from the 5' RACE reads in MiXCR, one entry per CDR3 protein. The sample contains 500,000 to 550,000 distinct CDR3 sequences, about 20% of which appear only once. The sequence was obtained from an adult woman who had mild COVID-19 (a few samples of this study predate the infection). Cell type and time point are not known. The chain employs TRBV24-1 and TRBJ2-3; 7 nucleotides agree with TRBD2. Material for sequencing was PBMCs or a T cell subset sorted from them (not recorded which). CDR3 region: CATSDLAGASTDTQYF. CDR3 DNA sequence: TGTGCCACCAGTGATTTGGCGGGAGCTAGCACAGATACGCAGTATTTT.